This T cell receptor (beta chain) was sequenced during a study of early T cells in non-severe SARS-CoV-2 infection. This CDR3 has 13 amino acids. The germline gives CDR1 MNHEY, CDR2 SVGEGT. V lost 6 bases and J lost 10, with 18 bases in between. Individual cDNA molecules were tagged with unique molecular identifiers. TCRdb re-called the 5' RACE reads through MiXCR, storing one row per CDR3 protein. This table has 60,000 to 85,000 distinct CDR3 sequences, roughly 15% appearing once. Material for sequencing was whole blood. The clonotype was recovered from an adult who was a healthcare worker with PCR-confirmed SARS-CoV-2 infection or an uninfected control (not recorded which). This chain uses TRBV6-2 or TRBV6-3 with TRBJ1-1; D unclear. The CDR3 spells CASRGIVGFRAFF. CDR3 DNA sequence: TGTGCCAGCAGGGGCATTGTGGGGTTCCGAGCTTTCTTT.